This TCR beta chain was identified in a study of blood T cell repertoires in COVID-19. Participant age was roughly 18 to 90 years, and participants resided in about two dozen US areas. Original processing methods: Researchers report that nucleated cell counts were estimated from reference gene primer amplification. TCRdb's table, derived via immunoSEQ multiplex PCR, lists solely in-frame clones and lacks some. That table gives V, J and clone size, and the DNA gave D and trimming. The table lists some 340,000 clones, around four fifths of them singletons, with approximately 4.7% in the top ten. J lost 4 bases, V lost 6 bases, and 5 bases had no gene match. CDR1 and CDR2 (germline): MNHEY, SVGAGI. The CDR3 runs 14 residues.

The origin of this receptor is a woman aged 50 to 60 who had recovered from COVID-19. The genes are TRBV6-5 and TRBJ1-2; 10 bases fit TRBD1. The sequenced material came from PBMCs or T cells enriched from blood (not recorded which). CDR3 nucleotide sequence: TGTGCCAGCAGGGGGGACAGGGGCGGCTATGGCTACACCTTC. Translated, it gives CASRGDRGGYGYTF.